This passage covers 18 T cell receptor beta chains from one sample sequenced in a study of T cells in localized non-small cell lung cancer. Using immunoSEQ multiplex PCR, the repertoire was profiled, and TCRdb retains in-frame clones only, with some absent. The sample carries about 76,000 clones, approximately 84% recorded once. The sequencing here drew on peripheral blood, taken before any cancer treatment. The receptors here all came from a female donor at least 60 years old with stage I lung adenocarcinoma.

The chain couples TRBV7-3 to TRBJ2-6, with a weak D call TRBD2 (5 bases). The CDR3 consists of 15 residues. Per germline, CDR1 SGHTA and CDR2 FQGTGA. Trimming stripped 2 bases from V and 0 bases from J, with 5 bases between. The CDR3 loop reads CASSLEGSGANVLTF. CDR3 coding DNA: TGTGCCAGCAGCTTAGAGGGCTCTGGGGCCAACGTCCTGACTTTC.

CDR3 protein: CASSLGGSTDTQYF. CDR3 coding DNA: TGTGCCAGCAGTTTGGGGGGGAGCACAGATACGCAGTATTTT. The chain employs TRBV28 and TRBJ2-3, with 7 positions matching TRBD2. The CDR3 consists of 14 residues. Germline V CDR1 and CDR2: MDHEN, SYDVKM. Trimming removed 3 bases from V and 0 bases from J; junction bases left unmatched: 0. Together with reference TRBV28 and TRBJ2-3, the CDR3 gives the full variable domain: DVKVTQSSRYLVKRTGEKVFLECVQDMDHENMFWYRQDPGLGLRLIYFSYDVKMKEKGDIPEGYSVSREKKERFSLILESASTNQTSMYLCASSLGGSTDTQYFGPGTRLTVL.

This rearrangement joins TRBV12-2 to TRBJ1-2; TRBD1 was called by the table and not checked on the DNA. TRBV12-2 is a pseudogene. The CDR3 is 17 residues long. CDR3 region: CASRPQGTGRTNYGYTF. DNA for the CDR3: TGTGCAAGTCGCCCCCAGGGGACAGGGCGGACTAACTATGGCTACACCTTC.

The rearrangement joins TRBV11-2 to TRBJ2-2, with TRBD1 matching 7 bases. Losses at the gene ends were 0 bases for V and 1 base for J; bases not matched to a gene: 5. From germline, CDR1 is SGHAT and CDR2 FQNNGV. The CDR3 is 17 residues long. The CDR3 DNA sequence: TGTGCCAGCAGCTTAGATCTATGGACAGGGAACACCGGGGAGCTGTTTTTT. Its protein is CASSLDLWTGNTGELFF.

V gene TRBV7-3 combines with J gene TRBJ1-2, with D possibly being TRBD1 (6 bases). This CDR3 region has 15 residues. Germline CDR1 is SGHTA and CDR2 is FQGTGA. V was clipped by 2 bases and J by 2 bases, with 12 bases between them. CDR3 in amino acids: CASSLATGGNYGYTF. Written as DNA, the CDR3 is TGTGCCAGCAGCTTAGCGACAGGAGGGAACTATGGCTACACCTTC.

The chain carries TRBV2 and TRBJ1-5, with D tentatively TRBD1 (5 bases). The germline V and J ends were trimmed by 9 bases and 2 bases, with 14 bases remaining between them. CDR3 length: 14 amino acids. Per the germline V gene, CDR1 is SNHLY and CDR2 is FYNNEI. The CDR3 region is CASTSRGGNQPQHF. CDR3 DNA sequence: TGTGCCAGTACATCGCGGGGCGGCAATCAGCCCCAGCATTTT. Looking up the rest from reference TRBV2 and TRBJ1-5 gives the full variable domain: EPEVTQTPSHQVTQMGQEVILRCVPISNHLYFYWYRQILGQKVEFLVSFYNNEISEKSEIFDDQFSVERPDGSNFTLKIRSTKLEDSAMYFCASTSRGGNQPQHFGDGTRLSIL.

The rearrangement uses TRBV15 and TRBJ1-5; unclear D gene. The CDR3 contains 14 residues. Germline-derived CDR1 and CDR2 are LNHNV and YYDKDF (reference sequence). V shed 0 bases and J shed 7 bases, with 10 bases lying between them. CDR3 nucleotide sequence: TGTGCCACCAGCAGAGAGAGGGCCGACCAGCCCCAGCATTTT. Translation: CATSRERADQPQHF. The complete variable domain, with remaining parts taken from reference TRBV15 and TRBJ1-5, reads DAMVIQNPRYQVTQFGKPVTLSCSQTLNHNVMYWYQQKSSQAPKLLFHYYDKDFNNEADTPDNFQSRRPNTSFCFLDIRSPGLGDTAMYLCATSRERADQPQHFGDGTRLSIL.

This clone was observed a single time. The chain recombines TRBV4-1 with TRBJ1-1; D possibly corresponds to TRBD1 (6 bases). The CDR3 is 16 residues long. Germline CDR1 is MGHRA and CDR2 is YSYEKL. V was shortened by 0 bases and J by 0 bases, with 11 bases between the two germline ends. The chain's CDR3 is CASSQDTGGLNTEAFF. For the CDR3, the DNA is TGCGCCAGCAGCCAAGATACGGGGGGGCTGAACACTGAAGCTTTCTTT.

The V gene is TRBV28, the J gene TRBJ1-2; the D is unclear. The length of the CDR3 is 12 residues. V was shortened by 4 bases and J by 4 bases, with 7 bases between the two germline ends. Germline CDR1 MDHEN, CDR2 SYDVKM. The CDR3 loop is CASSWRGYGYTF. The DNA of the CDR3 is TGTGCCAGCAGTTGGCGGGGCTATGGCTACACCTTC.

A few counts support this clone. Other DNA sequences in this sample translate to the same CDR3. V and J are TRBV19 and TRBJ1-1; D remains unclear. Germline V CDR1 and CDR2: LNHDA, SQIVND (reference sequence). The CDR3 length is 13 residues. V lost 2 bases to trimming and J lost 4 bases, with 8 bases between them. CDR3 loop: CASSITGRTEAFF. DNA of the CDR3: TGTGCCAGTAGTATAACCGGGCGCACTGAAGCTTTCTTT.

V is TRBV28 and J is TRBJ2-1, with 10 bases identical to TRBD1. In germline, CDR1 is MDHEN, CDR2 SYDVKM. The CDR3 has 15 amino acids. V was pared by 5 bases and J by 3 bases, with 4 bases of the junction left unmatched. The DNA for the CDR3 is TGTGCCAGCAGTACCAGGACAGGGGGCTACAATGAGCAGTTCTTC. This sequence encodes CASSTRTGGYNEQFF.

The rearrangement uses TRBV5-5 and TRBJ1-4, with D maybe TRBD1 (5 bases). There are 12 residues in the CDR3. CDR1 is SGHKS and CDR2 is YYEKEE in the germline V gene (reference sequence). V gave up 9 bases and J gave up 8 bases, with 14 bases separating them. CDR3 amino acids: CATSRGGEKLFF. CDR3 coding DNA: TGTGCCACAAGTAGGGGCGGAGAAAAACTGTTTTTT.

This clone occurred once. The chain joins TRBV10-3 to TRBJ1-1; D gene unclear. Germline loops: CDR1 ENHRY, CDR2 SYGVKD. V lost 4 bases and J lost 2, with 8 bases in between. This CDR3 contains 13 residues. The CDR3 DNA is TGTGCCATCAGTGGAACAGCAAACACTGAAGCTTTCTTT. Amino acids: CAISGTANTEAFF.

This rearrangement joins TRBV11-1 to TRBJ2-5; the match to TRBD2 covers 7 bases. Germline CDR1 reads SGHAT; CDR2 reads FQDESV (reference sequence). The junction had 12 bases not matched to a gene; V was cut back by 3 bases and J by 5 bases. The CDR3 consists of 16 residues. The CDR3: CASSFLNGGTWETQYF. The CDR3 region has the DNA TGTGCCAGCAGCTTCCTCAACGGGGGGACGTGGGAGACCCAGTACTTC.

The chain employs TRBV9 and TRBJ2-1; TRBD2 matches at 8 bases. The CDR3 extends over 16 amino acids. The V segment lost 3 bases and the J segment 3 bases; nucleotides outside the gene matches: 8. Germline V gene sequence: CDR1 SGDLS, CDR2 YYNGEE. The CDR3 coding sequence is TGTGCCAGCAGCGCCCCTCCGGGAGGGGTCTACAATGAGCAGTTCTTC. Residues: CASSAPPGGVYNEQFF.

This clone showed up just once. This chain uses TRBV7-9 with TRBJ1-1, with D unresolved. The germline CDR1 and CDR2 sequences are SEHNR and FQNEAQ (reference sequence). Trimming took 2 bases from V and 1 from J, leaving 5 bases between them. The CDR3 has 13 amino acids. CDR3 nucleotide sequence: TGTGCCAGCAGCTTAAGCCAGAACACTGAAGCTTTCTTT. This translates into CASSLSQNTEAFF.

This chain joins TRBV27 and TRBJ2-1, with D hard to call. The CDR3 has 12 amino acids. V lost 6 bases and J lost 3, with 6 bases in between. In germline, CDR1 is MNHEY, CDR2 SMNVEV (reference sequence). CDR3 protein: CASRKSYNEQFF. CDR3 nucleotide sequence: TGTGCCAGCAGGAAGAGCTACAATGAGCAGTTCTTC.

J is TRBJ2-7 and V is TRBV5-1; TRBD1 matches 8 bases. After removal of 0 bases from V and 2 bases from J, the junction contained 1 base not matched to a gene. The CDR3 is 14 amino acids. Germline assignment: CDR1 SGHRS and CDR2 YFSETQ. Here the CDR3 reads CASSLDRGTYEQYF. CDR3 DNA sequence: TGCGCCAGCAGCTTGGACAGGGGGACCTACGAGCAGTACTTC. Drawing the rest from reference TRBV5-1 and TRBJ2-7, the complete variable domain is KAGVTQTPRYLIKTRGQQVTLSCSPISGHRSVSWYQQTPGQGLQFLFEYFSETQRNKGNFPGRFSGRQFSNSRSEMNVSTLELGDSALYLCASSLDRGTYEQYFGPGTRLTVT.